This TCR beta chain was observed in a study of neurological immune-mediated disorders. Study-wide findings and caveats: The repertoires of 18 of 34 multiple sclerosis patients fell into one related-CDR3 cluster (a possible signature) under phylogenetic grouping.

This CDR3 has 15 residues. The V gene's germline CDR1 is SGHRS and CDR2 YFSETQ. The junction had 1 base not matched to a gene; V was cut back by 3 bases and J by 1 base. Preparation of the unsorted libraries drew on 2 million PBMCs stored at -80 C. Synthesis of cDNA used 5'RACE (with 10-nucleotide random UMIs). MiXCR, applied by TCRdb to the 5' RACE reads, yields one record per CDR3 protein. Among around 46,000 distinct CDR3 sequences listed, 4% to 5.5% were seen once. This clonotype was detected many times. Its antigen remains unknown. Material for sequencing was PBMCs. This sequence joins TRBV5-1 and TRBJ2-5, with 12 bases identical to TRBD2. This sequence originates from a woman between 55 and 75 years old with multiple sclerosis. The CDR3 reads CASSSTSGSQETQYF. For the CDR3, the DNA is TGCGCCAGCAGCTCGACTAGCGGGAGCCAAGAGACCCAGTACTTC.